This T cell receptor (beta chain) derives from a study of T cells in localized non-small cell lung cancer. Overall study results and limits: A median of approximately 50 of the top 100 tumor clones appeared in adjacent lung, which was paired and uninvolved. The tumor had only one region sequenced, so heterogeneity remains possible.

Assay used: immunoSEQ multiplex PCR; TCRdb lists only in-frame clones, some missing. The table lists more than 45,000 clones, 75% to 90% of them singletons. CDR1 is SGHTA, CDR2 FQGTGA, per germline. The length of the CDR3 is 16 residues. The ends lost 6 bases at V and 5 bases at J; junction bases unmatched: 7. On this clone: Its target is unknown.

The chain uses TRBV7-3 and TRBJ2-1; 13 bases are a match to TRBD2. The sequence was obtained from a man aged 40 to 75 with stage III lung adenocarcinoma. Sequenced material: peripheral blood mononuclear cells, taken before any cancer treatment. This chain's CDR3 is CASSPLAGGPHNEQFF. CDR3 DNA sequence: TGTGCCAGCAGTCCACTAGCGGGAGGGCCTCACAATGAGCAGTTCTTC.